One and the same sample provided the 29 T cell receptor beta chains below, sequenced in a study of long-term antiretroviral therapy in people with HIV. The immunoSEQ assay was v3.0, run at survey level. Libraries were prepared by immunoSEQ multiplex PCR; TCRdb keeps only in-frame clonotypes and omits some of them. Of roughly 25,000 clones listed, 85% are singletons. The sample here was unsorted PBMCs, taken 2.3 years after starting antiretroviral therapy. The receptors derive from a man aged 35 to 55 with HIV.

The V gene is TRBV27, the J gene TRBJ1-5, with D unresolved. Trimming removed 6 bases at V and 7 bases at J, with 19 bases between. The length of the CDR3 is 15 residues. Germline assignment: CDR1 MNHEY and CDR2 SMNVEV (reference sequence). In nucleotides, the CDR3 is TGTGCCAGCAGCCCATCCGGGAGGGAGGGCCAGCCCCAGCATTTT. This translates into CASSPSGREGQPQHF.

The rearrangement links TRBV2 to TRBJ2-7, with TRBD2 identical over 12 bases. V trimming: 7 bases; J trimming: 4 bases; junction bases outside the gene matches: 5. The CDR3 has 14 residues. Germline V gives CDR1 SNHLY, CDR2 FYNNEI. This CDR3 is CASILTSGGYEQYF. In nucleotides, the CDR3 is TGTGCCAGCATCCTGACTAGCGGGGGTTACGAGCAGTACTTC.

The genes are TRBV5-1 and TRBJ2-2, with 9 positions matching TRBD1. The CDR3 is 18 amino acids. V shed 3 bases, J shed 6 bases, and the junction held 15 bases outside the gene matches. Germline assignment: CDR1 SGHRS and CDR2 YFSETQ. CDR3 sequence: CASSSVQGAIGFSGELFF. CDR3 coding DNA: TGCGCCAGCAGCTCGGTACAGGGGGCTATTGGTTTTTCCGGGGAGCTGTTTTTT.

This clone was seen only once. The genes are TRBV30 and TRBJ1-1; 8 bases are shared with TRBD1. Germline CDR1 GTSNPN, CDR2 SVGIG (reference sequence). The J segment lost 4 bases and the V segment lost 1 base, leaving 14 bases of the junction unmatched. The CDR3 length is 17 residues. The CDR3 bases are TGTGCCTGGAGTGCCCCACCCGGACAGGGAATTTTCACTGAAGCTTTCTTT. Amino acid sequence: CAWSAPPGQGIFTEAFF.

For the CDR3, the DNA is TGCAGCGTTGACTATAATCCAGGGGAAAGGAACTATGGCTACACCTTC. Its protein product is CSVDYNPGERNYGYTF. The chain has TRBV29-1 and TRBJ1-2; maybe TRBD1 (6 bases). The CDR3 contains 16 residues. Trimming left V 3 bases short and J 2 bases short, with 19 bases between. From germline, CDR1 is SQVTM and CDR2 ANQGSEA.

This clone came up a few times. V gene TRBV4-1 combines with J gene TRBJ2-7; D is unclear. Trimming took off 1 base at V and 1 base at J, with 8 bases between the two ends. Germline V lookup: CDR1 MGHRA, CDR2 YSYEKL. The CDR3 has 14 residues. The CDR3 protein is CASSQGSASYEQYF. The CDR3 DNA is TGCGCCAGCAGCCAAGGCAGCGCGTCCTACGAGCAGTACTTC.

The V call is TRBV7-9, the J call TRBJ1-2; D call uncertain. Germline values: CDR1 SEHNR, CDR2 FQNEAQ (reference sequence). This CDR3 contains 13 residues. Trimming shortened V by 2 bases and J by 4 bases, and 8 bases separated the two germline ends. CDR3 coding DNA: TGTGCCAGCAGCTTATCTGGTATCTATGGCTACACCTTC. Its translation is CASSLSGIYGYTF. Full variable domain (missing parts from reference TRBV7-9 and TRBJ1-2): DTGVSQNPRHKITKRGQNVTFRCDPISEHNRLYWYRQTLGQGPEFLTYFQNEAQLEKSRLLSDRFSAERPKGSFSTLEIQRTEQGDSAMYLCASSLSGIYGYTFGSGTRLTVV.

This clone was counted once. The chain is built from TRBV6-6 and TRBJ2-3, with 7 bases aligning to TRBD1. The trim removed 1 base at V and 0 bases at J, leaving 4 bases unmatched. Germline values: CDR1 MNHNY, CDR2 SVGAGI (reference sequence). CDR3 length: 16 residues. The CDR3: CASSYYPGQSTDTQYF. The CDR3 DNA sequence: TGTGCCAGCAGTTACTATCCGGGACAGAGCACAGATACGCAGTATTTT.

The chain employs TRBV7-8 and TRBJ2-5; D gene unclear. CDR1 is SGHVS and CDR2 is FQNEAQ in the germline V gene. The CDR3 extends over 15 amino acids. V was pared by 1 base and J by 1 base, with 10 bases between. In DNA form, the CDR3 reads TGTGCCAGCAGCTTAGGAGGCACCATCCAAGAGACCCAGTACTTC. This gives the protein CASSLGGTIQETQYF.

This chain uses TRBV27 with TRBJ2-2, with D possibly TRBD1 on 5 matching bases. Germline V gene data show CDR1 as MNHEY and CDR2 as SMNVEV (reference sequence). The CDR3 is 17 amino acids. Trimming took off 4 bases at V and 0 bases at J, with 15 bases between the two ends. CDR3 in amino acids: CASSSAHGQSNTGELFF. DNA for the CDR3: TGTGCCAGCAGTTCGGCCCACGGACAATCGAACACCGGGGAGCTGTTTTTT.

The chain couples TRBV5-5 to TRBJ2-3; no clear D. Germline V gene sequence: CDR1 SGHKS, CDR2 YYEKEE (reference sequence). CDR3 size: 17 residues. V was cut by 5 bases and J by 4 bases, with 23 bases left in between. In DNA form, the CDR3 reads TGTGCCAGCAGACCGTTCGGGCTTGCGTCGAACGCAGATACGCAGTATTTT. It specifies CASRPFGLASNADTQYF.

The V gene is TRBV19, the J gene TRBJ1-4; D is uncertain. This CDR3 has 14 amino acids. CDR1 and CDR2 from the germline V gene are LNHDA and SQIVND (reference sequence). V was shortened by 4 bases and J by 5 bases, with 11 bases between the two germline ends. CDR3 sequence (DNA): TGTGCCAGTAGTACAAACCTAATCAATGAAAAACTGTTTTTT. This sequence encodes CASSTNLINEKLFF.

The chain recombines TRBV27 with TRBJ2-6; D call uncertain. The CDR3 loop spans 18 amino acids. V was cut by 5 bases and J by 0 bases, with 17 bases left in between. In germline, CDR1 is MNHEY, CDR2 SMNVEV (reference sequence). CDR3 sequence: CASSRTPPTSSGANVLTF. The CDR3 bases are TGTGCCAGCAGTCGAACTCCCCCTACCAGCTCTGGGGCCAACGTCCTGACTTTC.

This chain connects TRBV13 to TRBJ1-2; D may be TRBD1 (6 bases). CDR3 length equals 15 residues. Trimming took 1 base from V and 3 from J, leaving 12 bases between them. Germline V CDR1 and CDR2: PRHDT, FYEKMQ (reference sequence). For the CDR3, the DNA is TGTGCCAGCAGCTTAGCGGGGGGCGGAGACTATGGCTACACCTTC. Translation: CASSLAGGGDYGYTF.

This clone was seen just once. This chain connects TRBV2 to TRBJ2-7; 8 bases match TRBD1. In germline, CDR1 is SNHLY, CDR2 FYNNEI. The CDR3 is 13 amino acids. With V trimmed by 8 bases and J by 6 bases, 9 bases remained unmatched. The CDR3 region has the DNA TGTGCCAGCGTTAGGACAGGGTTGGGCGAGCAGTACTTC. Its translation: CASVRTGLGEQYF.

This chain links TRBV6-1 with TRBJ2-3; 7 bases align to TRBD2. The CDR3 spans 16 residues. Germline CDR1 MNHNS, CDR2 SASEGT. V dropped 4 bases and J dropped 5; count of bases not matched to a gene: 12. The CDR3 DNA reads TGTGCCAGCAGTGTTTACGGACGTGGCGGGGGAGATACGCAGTATTTT. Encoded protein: CASSVYGRGGGDTQYF.

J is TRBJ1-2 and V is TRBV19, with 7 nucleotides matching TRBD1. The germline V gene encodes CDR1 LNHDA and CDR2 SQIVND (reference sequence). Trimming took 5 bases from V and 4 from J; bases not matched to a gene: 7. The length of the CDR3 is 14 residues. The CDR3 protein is CASSPDRVSYGYTF. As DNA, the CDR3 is TGTGCCAGTAGTCCCGACAGGGTCAGCTATGGCTACACCTTC.

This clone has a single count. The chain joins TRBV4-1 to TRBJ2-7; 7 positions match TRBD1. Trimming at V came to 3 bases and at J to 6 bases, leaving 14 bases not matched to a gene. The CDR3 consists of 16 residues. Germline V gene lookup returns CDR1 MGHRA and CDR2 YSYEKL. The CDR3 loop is CASSHRDSQYPGEQYF. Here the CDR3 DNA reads TGCGCCAGCAGCCATAGGGACAGTCAGTACCCGGGCGAGCAGTACTTC.

The CDR3 sequence: CAISSGGRENTEAFF. The CDR3 nucleotides are TGTGCCATCAGTTCGGGGGGGCGTGAGAACACTGAAGCTTTCTTT. V usage is TRBV10-3 and J usage is TRBJ1-1; tentative D call: TRBD1 (6 bases). CDR3 length equals 15 residues. In germline, CDR1 is ENHRY, CDR2 SYGVKD. V was clipped by 5 bases and J by 1 base, with 14 bases between them.

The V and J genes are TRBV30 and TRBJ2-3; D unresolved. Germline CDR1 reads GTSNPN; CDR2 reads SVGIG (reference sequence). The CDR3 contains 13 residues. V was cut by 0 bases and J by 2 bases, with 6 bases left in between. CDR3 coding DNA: TGTGCCTGGAGTGTACGGCACACAGATACGCAGTATTTT. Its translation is CAWSVRHTDTQYF.

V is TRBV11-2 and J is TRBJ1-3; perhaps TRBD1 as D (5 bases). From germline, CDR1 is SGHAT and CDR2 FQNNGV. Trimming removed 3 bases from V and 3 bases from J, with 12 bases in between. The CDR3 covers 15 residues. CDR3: CASSFGASRGNTIYF. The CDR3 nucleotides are TGTGCCAGCAGCTTCGGGGCGAGCCGTGGAAACACCATATATTTT.

The CDR3 DNA follows: TGTGCCAGCTCATTCACAGGAGTCTCTGGAAACACCATATATTTT. Residues: CASSFTGVSGNTIYF. V is TRBV18 and J is TRBJ1-3; a weak D match, TRBD1 (5 bases). Per germline, CDR1 KGHSH and CDR2 LQKENI. The CDR3 is 15 residues long. V lost 5 bases, J lost 0 bases, and 11 bases lay in between.

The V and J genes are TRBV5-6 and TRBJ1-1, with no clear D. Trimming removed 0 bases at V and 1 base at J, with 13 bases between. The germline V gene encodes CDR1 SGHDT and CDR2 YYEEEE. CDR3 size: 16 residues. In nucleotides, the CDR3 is TGTGCCAGCAGCTTGGCGGGGTATGCGGCGAACACTGAAGCTTTCTTT. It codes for CASSLAGYAANTEAFF.

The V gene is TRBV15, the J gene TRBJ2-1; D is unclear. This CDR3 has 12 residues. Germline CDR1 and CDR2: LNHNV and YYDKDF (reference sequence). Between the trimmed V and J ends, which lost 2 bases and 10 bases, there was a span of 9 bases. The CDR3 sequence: CATSRPDGEQFF. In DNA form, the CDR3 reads TGTGCCACCAGCAGACCCGACGGAGAGCAGTTCTTC.

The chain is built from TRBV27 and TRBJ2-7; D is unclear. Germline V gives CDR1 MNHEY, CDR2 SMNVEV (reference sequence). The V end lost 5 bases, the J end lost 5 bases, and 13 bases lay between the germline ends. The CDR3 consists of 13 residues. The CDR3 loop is CASSTSEGNEQYF. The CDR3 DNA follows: TGTGCCAGCAGTACGTCCGAAGGGAACGAGCAGTACTTC.

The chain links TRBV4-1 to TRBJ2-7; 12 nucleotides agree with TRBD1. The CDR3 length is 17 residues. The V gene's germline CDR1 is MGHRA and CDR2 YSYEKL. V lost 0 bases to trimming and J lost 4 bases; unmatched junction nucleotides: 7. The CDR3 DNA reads TGCGCCAGCAGCCAAGATTATGGGACAGGGGGCGCATACGAGCAGTACTTC. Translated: CASSQDYGTGGAYEQYF.

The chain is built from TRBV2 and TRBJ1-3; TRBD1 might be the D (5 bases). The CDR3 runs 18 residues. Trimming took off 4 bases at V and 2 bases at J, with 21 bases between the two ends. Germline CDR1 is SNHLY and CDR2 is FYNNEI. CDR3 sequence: CASSGTTYPAGPGNTIYF. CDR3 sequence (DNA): TGTGCCAGCAGTGGGACGACTTACCCCGCGGGGCCTGGAAACACCATATATTTT.

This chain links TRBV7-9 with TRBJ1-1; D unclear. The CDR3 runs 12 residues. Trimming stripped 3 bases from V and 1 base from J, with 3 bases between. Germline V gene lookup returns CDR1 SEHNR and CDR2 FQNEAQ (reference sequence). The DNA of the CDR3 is TGTGCCAGCAGCTTCGGGAACACTGAAGCTTTCTTT. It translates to CASSFGNTEAFF.

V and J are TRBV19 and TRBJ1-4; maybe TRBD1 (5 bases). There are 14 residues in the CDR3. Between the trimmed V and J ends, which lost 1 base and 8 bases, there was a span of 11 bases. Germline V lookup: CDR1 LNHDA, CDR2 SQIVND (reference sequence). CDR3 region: CASSIGGFGEKLFF. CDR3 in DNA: TGTGCCAGTAGTATAGGGGGCTTTGGGGAAAAACTGTTTTTT.